This T cell receptor (beta chain) was sequenced during a study of siplizumab effects on memory and regulatory T cells (dated by TCRdb to about 2019). In the study overall: Across 8 or 9 responder-stimulator pairs, mixed lymphocyte reactions were run in pairs, about 1 with siplizumab at roughly 0.99 ug/mL and about 1 without drug. The study examined how the anti-CD2 antibody siplizumab affects alloreactive T-cell subsets in allogeneic mixed lymphocyte reactions built from human PBMCs. Results the study describes overall, beyond this receptor: Siplizumab significantly lowered the cumulative frequency of alloreactive sequences that could be traced to unstimulated CD4+ memory T cells. Greater diversity appeared to be present in unstimulated naive T cells than in memory T cells, and a substantial contribution to the alloresponse seemed to be made by naive cells. Roughly 75-95% of proliferating CD4+ or CD8+ clones could not be assigned a naive or memory phenotype. Because sequences below about 10^-5 frequency were poorly captured, only a minor fraction of alloreactive clones could be mapped to unstimulated subsets. No functional confirmation was obtained for the suppressive function of proliferating Tregs from siplizumab cultures. Among mappable alloreactive CD4+ clones, an average Treg-derived fraction of less than 70% was observed with siplizumab, compared with more than 25% in control reactions.

In the case of this clone: The specificity of this receptor is unknown. The sample holds no much larger clone one base away, and base qualities are not on file.

Taken from the germline V gene, the CDR1 and CDR2 loops are SGHTA and FQGTGA. From the cysteine up to the phenylalanine, the CDR3 has a length of 15 residues. The retained sequence is limited to the CDR3, 45 bases, with the frame set at the first base. V is cut back by 10 bases and J by 2 bases, with 9 bases in the junction unmatched. Library preparation was by the immunoSEQ multiplex PCR assay. Each sample had 10^5 or so TCR templates assayed by the deep sequencing platform. Genomic DNA extracted from sorted T cells was used for TCRbeta CDR3 sequencing. The original methods were these. The R programming language was used for clonal analysis of TCRbeta CDR3 data. Comparing unstimulated samples against CFSE-low samples taken after the reaction was how alloreactive CD4+ and CD8+ clones were defined. By matching sequences to the repertoires of sorted unstimulated Treg and non-Treg cells, each alloreactive CD4+ clone was assigned a regulatory or non-regulatory origin. TCRdb provides this immuneACCESS table in a form limited to in-frame rearrangements. Some clones are lacking; in checked studies, under half of them reflect an unresolved V gene, and why the rest are absent is not known. V, J and clone size are taken as reported in that table, and D and trimming were inferred from the DNA itself. The sample table holds about 18,000 clones, of which 45% to 60% were seen once. 4% to 6% of the sample rests with the top ten.

Cells in the mixed lymphocyte reaction were cultured together at 37 degrees C for 6 to 7 days. Responder PBMCs were labelled with CFSE and stimulator PBMCs with Violet Dye, then combined at a 1:1 ratio. Sorted unstimulated T cells, along with proliferating T cells recovered from mixed lymphocyte reactions, underwent TCRbeta CDR3 sequencing. Fresh whole blood from roughly 10 HLA-typed healthy donors was used to isolate PBMCs. Proliferating CFSE-low responder T cells were FACS-sorted after the mixed lymphocyte reaction for TCR sequencing. The V and J genes are TRBV7-3 and TRBJ2-2, with 8 bases matching TRBD2. Sequencing was performed on CFSE-low (dividing) CD4+ T cells sorted from an allogeneic mixed lymphocyte reaction. The origin of this receptor is a human donor in good health; the cells came from an allogeneic mixed lymphocyte reaction. CDR3 reads: CATTSAGGNTGELFF. The nucleotide sequence is TGTGCCACCACGAGCGCGGGGGGTAACACCGGGGAGCTGTTTTTT.